This T cell receptor beta chain was identified during a study of blood T cell repertoires in COVID-19. Background on the study: Sites in the United States, Italy and Spain provided acute and convalescent COVID-19 samples. T cells, B-cell-depleted T cells, or PBMCs supplied cDNA or gDNA.

In the study's own analysis: From reference gene primer amplification, estimates of nucleated cell counts were derived. Sequenced by immunoSEQ multiplex PCR; TCRdb stores in-frame clones only, minus some. V and J calls and clone size are given by that table; D and trimming were obtained from the DNA. The repertoire holds about 250,000 clones, just under 85% seen once, with more than 6% in the top ten. Germline values: CDR1 MDHEN, CDR2 SYDVKM. The length of the CDR3 is 12 residues. V shed 8 bases and J shed 0 bases, with 8 bases lying between them. This sequence was found in a woman aged 60 to 75 with active or convalescent COVID-19. This chain links TRBV28 with TRBJ2-7; D is uncertain. What was sequenced was peripheral blood. CDR3 region: CASGDSSYEQYV. In nucleotides, the CDR3 is TGTGCCAGCGGAGATAGCTCCTACGAGCAGTACGTC.